This T cell receptor beta chain derives from a study of blood T cell repertoires in COVID-19. Study at large: PBMCs, B-cell-depleted T cells, or T cells provided the cDNA or gDNA that made up the material.

Authors' processing steps: Researchers report that nucleated cell counts were estimated from reference gene primer amplification. The method was immunoSEQ multiplex PCR; TCRdb's version includes in-frame clones alone and lacks a portion of them. V, J and clone size are taken as reported in that table, and D and trimming were inferred from the DNA itself. Here the sample spans 150,000 to 200,000 clones, 82% being singletons. Adults between about 18 and 89 years of age took part from 24 US areas. Participant-given clinical history determined each cohort assignment. The CDR3 covers 13 residues. The trim removed 5 bases at V and 4 bases at J, leaving 2 bases unmatched. Per germline, CDR1 LNHDA and CDR2 SQIVND (reference sequence).

V and J are TRBV19 and TRBJ2-5; 9 positions agree with TRBD1. The receptor was derived from a woman aged 60 to 75 with acute COVID-19. The sequenced sample was PBMCs or T cells enriched from blood (not recorded which). This chain's CDR3 is CASSSTGGETQYF. The CDR3 DNA sequence: TGTGCCAGTAGTTCGACAGGGGGAGAGACCCAGTACTTC.